This T cell receptor (beta chain) was documented in a study of blood T cell repertoires in COVID-19. Study-level information: The United States, Italy and Spain provided the acute and convalescent COVID-19 samples. T cells, B-cell-depleted T cells, or PBMCs provided the cDNA or gDNA that served as material.

Original processing notes: Reference gene primer amplification in the assay estimated nucleated cell counts. Only in-frame clones appear in the TCRdb table, and some are missing; sequencing was by immunoSEQ multiplex PCR. V and J calls and clone size are as listed in that table; D and trimming were resolved from the DNA. Altogether about 250,000 clones are present, nearly 90% being singletons, with the ten largest covering approximately 3.3%. V lost 5 bases and J lost 8; bases outside the gene matches: 5. This CDR3 contains 14 residues. The germline V gene encodes CDR1 SGDLS and CDR2 YYNGEE. The clonotype originates from a man between 18 and 29 years old with active or convalescent COVID-19. The chain carries TRBV9 and TRBJ1-6; TRBD1 matches at 9 bases. The sample comprised peripheral blood. The DNA of the CDR3 is TGTGCCAGCAGTGATGACAGGGGGGATTCACCCCTCCACTTT. It yields the protein CASSDDRGDSPLHF. The variable domain in full, with the rest retrieved from reference TRBV9 and TRBJ1-6, is DSGVTQTPKHLITATGQRVTLRCSPRSGDLSVYWYQQSLDQGLQFLIQYYNGEERAKGNILERFSAQQFPDLHSELNLSSLELGDSALYFCASSDDRGDSPLHFGNGTRLTVT.